Below are 20 T cell receptor beta chains sequenced from a single sample in a study of cytomegalovirus exposure and HLA in healthy donors. The assay was immunoSEQ multiplex PCR, and TCRdb's table has in-frame clones only and misses some. The sample lists over 85,000 clones; about 95% were seen once. The sample taken for sequencing was PBMCs. The origin of the receptors is a woman aged 18-30 years in good health and CMV-seronegative.

This clone was seen only once. This chain joins TRBV16 and TRBJ1-5, with D perhaps TRBD1 (6 bases). Germline V CDR1 and CDR2: KGHSY, FQNENV. The CDR3 is 15 amino acids. The ends were cut back, 0 bases at V and 4 bases at J, with 10 bases in the middle. CDR3 residues: CASSQSGGENQPQHF. The CDR3 coding sequence is TGTGCCAGCAGCCAATCAGGGGGGGAAAATCAGCCCCAGCATTTT.

The chain has TRBV5-1 and TRBJ1-5; 7 bases line up with TRBD1. Germline V gene data show CDR1 as SGHRS and CDR2 as YFSETQ. This CDR3 has 13 residues. J lost 3 bases, V lost 4 bases, and 1 base had no gene match. The CDR3 loop is CASSQGDNQPQHF. In nucleotides, the CDR3 is TGCGCCAGCAGCCAGGGGGACAATCAGCCCCAGCATTTT.

The rearrangement links TRBV6-5 to TRBJ1-2; 7 positions match TRBD1. Germline CDR1 is MNHEY and CDR2 is SVGAGI. The V gene end was trimmed by 2 bases and the J gene end by 6 bases; junction bases not matched to a gene: 6. The CDR3 runs to 14 residues. The CDR3 region has the DNA TGTGCCAGCAGTTACGGTGACAGGGTCAATGGCTACACCTTC. Its translation: CASSYGDRVNGYTF.

The CDR3 DNA reads as TGCAGCGTTACGGGGAACTTAAACACCGGGGAGCTGTTTTTT. This translates into CSVTGNLNTGELFF. V is TRBV29-1 and J is TRBJ2-2, with a weak D call TRBD2 (5 bases). With 5 bases removed from V and 2 bases from J, the gap between germline ends came to 12 bases. Germline V gene sequence: CDR1 SQVTM, CDR2 ANQGSEA. CDR3 size: 14 residues.

The chain uses TRBV19 and TRBJ2-7, with 9 positions matching TRBD1. J gave up 1 base and V 5 bases, and 6 bases lay outside the gene matches. Germline V gives CDR1 LNHDA, CDR2 SQIVND (reference sequence). The CDR3 totals 15 residues. CDR3 sequence (DNA): TGTGCCAGTAGTCACGGGACAGGGCCTTCCTACGAGCAGTACTTC. This gives the protein CASSHGTGPSYEQYF.

This clone came up a few times. J is TRBJ1-6 and V is TRBV5-1, with 7 bases lining up with TRBD1. Germline CDR1 reads SGHRS; CDR2 reads YFSETQ. V was clipped by 4 bases and J by 9 bases; unmatched bases: 7. The CDR3 has 14 residues. CDR3 coding DNA: TGCGCCAGCAGCCCCGGACAGGACGCTTCACCCCTCCACTTT. This translates into CASSPGQDASPLHF.

This chain joins TRBV5-1 and TRBJ1-1; D possibly corresponds to TRBD1 (6 bases). V lost 0 bases to trimming and J lost 2 bases, with 8 bases between them. The CDR3 runs to 14 residues. CDR1 and CDR2 (germline): SGHRS, YFSETQ. The CDR3, as DNA: TGCGCCAGCAGCTTGGGCGGGGGCAACACTGAAGCTTTCTTT. Translation gives CASSLGGGNTEAFF.

The chain is built from TRBV5-6 and TRBJ2-7, with D maybe TRBD2 (5 bases). This CDR3 has 16 residues. V dropped 0 bases and J dropped 0 bases, with 13 bases sitting between them. CDR1 and CDR2 (germline): SGHDT, YYEEEE. The CDR3 sequence is CASSLGASGPSYEQYF. DNA of the CDR3: TGTGCCAGCAGCTTGGGAGCAAGCGGCCCCTCCTACGAGCAGTACTTC.

This chain connects TRBV11-3 to TRBJ2-7, with a possible D match to TRBD2 (5 bases). V lost 3 bases to trimming and J lost 5 bases, with 11 bases between them. The CDR3 covers 13 residues. Germline CDR1 is SGHNT and CDR2 is YENEEA. CDR3 nucleotides: TGTGCCAGCAGCTTGGCGGGCCGGGACGAGCAGTACTTC. It specifies CASSLAGRDEQYF.

This clone occurred a few times. The chain is built from TRBV19 and TRBJ2-7, with 7 bases lining up with TRBD1. There are 13 residues in the CDR3. Trimming at V came to 4 bases and at J to 3 bases, leaving 3 bases not matched to a gene. Germline CDR1 is LNHDA and CDR2 is SQIVND (reference sequence). The CDR3 here is CASSTRDSYEQYF. The CDR3 bases are TGTGCCAGTAGTACCCGGGACAGCTACGAGCAGTACTTC. Filled out from reference TRBV19 and TRBJ2-7, the complete variable domain reads DGGITQSPKYLFRKEGQNVTLSCEQNLNHDAMYWYRQDPGQGLRLIYYSQIVNDFQKGDIAEGYSVSREKKESFPLTVTSAQKNPTAFYLCASSTRDSYEQYFGPGTRLTVT.

This clone was detected a few times. This chain joins TRBV6-5 and TRBJ1-1, with 8 bases fitting TRBD1. V lost 5 bases and J lost 13; bases outside the gene matches: 9. Germline V gene sequence: CDR1 MNHEY, CDR2 SVGAGI. CDR3 length: 12 residues. CDR3 coding DNA: TGTGCCAGCAGTACAGGACAGGGACAAGGTTTCTTT. Protein: CASSTGQGQGFF.

This chain uses TRBV27 with TRBJ1-2; 9 bases line up with TRBD1. V was clipped by 6 bases and J by 7 bases; unmatched bases: 6. The CDR3 has 13 residues. CDR1 and CDR2 (germline): MNHEY, SMNVEV (reference sequence). The CDR3 sequence: CASSVDRGGGYTF. For the CDR3, the DNA is TGTGCCAGCAGCGTCGACAGGGGGGGTGGCTACACCTTC.

The chain carries TRBV27 and TRBJ2-1; 11 bases match TRBD2. Germline-derived CDR1 and CDR2 are MNHEY and SMNVEV (reference sequence). This CDR3 has 16 residues. V shed 5 bases, J shed 8 bases, and the junction held 11 bases outside the gene matches. CDR3 in DNA: TGTGCCAGCAGTGTTCATAGCGGGAGGGCCGAGGATGAGCAGTTCTTC. Protein product: CASSVHSGRAEDEQFF.

The rearrangement links TRBV18 to TRBJ2-5, with 8 bases aligning to TRBD1. J lost 0 bases, V lost 6 bases, and 6 bases had no gene match. The CDR3 is made up of 15 amino acids. CDR1 KGHSH and CDR2 LQKENI come from the germline V gene. CDR3 loop: CASSPNRGYQETQYF. In DNA, the CDR3 is TGTGCCAGCTCCCCAAACAGGGGGTACCAAGAGACCCAGTACTTC. The variable domain in full, completed from reference TRBV18 and TRBJ2-5, reads NAGVMQNPRHLVRRRGQEARLRCSPMKGHSHVYWYRQLPEEGLKFMVYLQKENIIDESGMPKERFSAEFPKEGPSILRIQQVVRGDSAAYFCASSPNRGYQETQYFGPGTRLLVL.

V gene TRBV7-3 combines with J gene TRBJ2-5, with 8 bases aligning to TRBD2. CDR1 SGHTA and CDR2 FQGTGA come from the germline V gene. Trimming cost V 5 bases and J 2 bases; bases outside gene matches: 7. This CDR3 is built from 15 residues. In DNA form, the CDR3 reads TGTGCCAGCAGCACCGGGGTAGCGGGACAAGAGACCCAGTACTTC. Translating it yields CASSTGVAGQETQYF. Full variable domain (missing parts from reference TRBV7-3 and TRBJ2-5): GAGVSQTPSNKVTEKGKYVELRCDPISGHTALYWYRQSLGQGPEFLIYFQGTGAADDSGLPNDRFFAVRPEGSVSTLKIQRTERGDSAVYLCASSTGVAGQETQYFGPGTRLLVL.

The chain employs TRBV4-1 and TRBJ1-2; D call uncertain. Germline V gene data show CDR1 as MGHRA and CDR2 as YSYEKL. The CDR3 runs 15 residues. V was cut by 0 bases and J by 0 bases, with 8 bases left in between. CDR3 amino acids: CASSQEGRTNYGYTF. CDR3 sequence (DNA): TGCGCCAGCAGCCAAGAGGGCAGGACTAACTATGGCTACACCTTC.

The chain carries TRBV27 and TRBJ1-5; a weak D match, TRBD1 (6 bases). This CDR3 has 15 amino acids. Germline V gene lookup returns CDR1 MNHEY and CDR2 SMNVEV (reference sequence). Deletions cut 8 bases from V and 4 bases from J, with 18 bases between. The CDR3 loop reads CASSPRGGANQPQHF. The CDR3 region has the DNA TGTGCCAGCTCCCCCAGGGGAGGGGCAAATCAGCCCCAGCATTTT.

The CDR3 spells CASSRGTGVGNTIYF. The DNA for the CDR3 is TGCGCCAGCAGCCGGGGGACAGGAGTCGGAAACACCATATATTTT. The chain combines TRBV5-1 with TRBJ1-3; TRBD1 agrees at 8 bases. V trimming: 4 bases; J trimming: 4 bases; junction bases outside the gene matches: 7. CDR1 and CDR2 from the germline V gene are SGHRS and YFSETQ. CDR3 length: 15 residues. Full variable domain (rest looked up from reference TRBV5-1 and TRBJ1-3): KAGVTQTPRYLIKTRGQQVTLSCSPISGHRSVSWYQQTPGQGLQFLFEYFSETQRNKGNFPGRFSGRQFSNSRSEMNVSTLELGDSALYLCASSRGTGVGNTIYFGEGSWLTVV.

This clone has only a few counts. The rearrangement uses TRBV6-4 and TRBJ2-3, with 9 bases aligning to TRBD2. CDR1 is MRHNA and CDR2 is SNTAGT in the germline V gene. CDR3 size: 15 residues. V was pared by 5 bases and J by 1 base, with 4 bases of the junction left unmatched. Here the CDR3 reads CASSPIAGGTDTQYF. The CDR3, as DNA: TGTGCCAGCAGTCCTATAGCGGGGGGCACAGATACGCAGTATTTT.

In its sample, this clone was seen once. The chain is built from TRBV7-9 and TRBJ2-3, with 7 bases lining up with TRBD2. Germline assignment: CDR1 SEHNR and CDR2 FQNEAQ (reference sequence). The CDR3 runs to 15 residues. V dropped 1 base and J dropped 5; count of bases not matched to a gene: 6. The CDR3 DNA sequence: TGTGCCAGCAGCTTAGTGACTAGCAGTGAAGATACGCAGTATTTT. This gives the protein CASSLVTSSEDTQYF.